The TCR beta chain described here comes from a study of CXCR3-negative and CXCR3-positive naive CD8 T cells. Whole-study results and caveats: With respect to TRBV-TRBJ usage, naive CXCR3-negative and CXCR3-positive cells were similar; memory differed. No difference in surface CD5 was seen between naive subsets, and TCR strength was inferred from TRB CDR3 properties. In both naive subsets diversity was comparably high, whereas memory CD8+ cells showed much lower diversity.

As regards this clonotype: The antigen remains unidentified.

All TRB cDNA libraries came from 5' RACE performed with UMI labels. TCRdb re-called the 5' RACE reads and gives one entry per CDR3 protein, without DNA. The specimen's table records about 30,000 distinct CDR3 sequences. In triplicate, each CD8+ T cell subset was sorted at some 300,000 cells per replicate. The CDR3 length is 17 residues. Germline V CDR1 and CDR2: LGHNA, YNFKEQ. The V and J genes are TRBV4-2 and TRBJ2-1; TCRdb picks TRBD1, but there is no DNA to check that call. The material sequenced was memory CD8+ T cells from blood. This sequence originates from a human donor in good health. Some clones in this sample may be carry-over from other donors' samples. The chain's CDR3 is CASSQDGTGVVYNEQFF.